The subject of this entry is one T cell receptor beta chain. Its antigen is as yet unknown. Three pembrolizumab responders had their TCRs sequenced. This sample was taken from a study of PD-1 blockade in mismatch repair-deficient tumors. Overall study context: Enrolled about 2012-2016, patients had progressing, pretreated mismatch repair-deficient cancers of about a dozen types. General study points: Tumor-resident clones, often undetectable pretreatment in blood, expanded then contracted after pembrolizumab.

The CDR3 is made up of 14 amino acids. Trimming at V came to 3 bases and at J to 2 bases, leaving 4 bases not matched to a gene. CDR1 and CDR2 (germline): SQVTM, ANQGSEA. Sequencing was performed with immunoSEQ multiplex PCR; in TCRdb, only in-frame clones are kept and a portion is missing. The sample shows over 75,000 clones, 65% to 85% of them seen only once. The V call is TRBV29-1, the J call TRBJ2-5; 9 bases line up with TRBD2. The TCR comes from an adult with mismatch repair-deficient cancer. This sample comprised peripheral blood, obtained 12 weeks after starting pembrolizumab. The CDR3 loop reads CSVEPSGAQETQYF. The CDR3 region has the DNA TGCAGCGTTGAGCCTAGCGGGGCACAAGAGACCCAGTACTTC.